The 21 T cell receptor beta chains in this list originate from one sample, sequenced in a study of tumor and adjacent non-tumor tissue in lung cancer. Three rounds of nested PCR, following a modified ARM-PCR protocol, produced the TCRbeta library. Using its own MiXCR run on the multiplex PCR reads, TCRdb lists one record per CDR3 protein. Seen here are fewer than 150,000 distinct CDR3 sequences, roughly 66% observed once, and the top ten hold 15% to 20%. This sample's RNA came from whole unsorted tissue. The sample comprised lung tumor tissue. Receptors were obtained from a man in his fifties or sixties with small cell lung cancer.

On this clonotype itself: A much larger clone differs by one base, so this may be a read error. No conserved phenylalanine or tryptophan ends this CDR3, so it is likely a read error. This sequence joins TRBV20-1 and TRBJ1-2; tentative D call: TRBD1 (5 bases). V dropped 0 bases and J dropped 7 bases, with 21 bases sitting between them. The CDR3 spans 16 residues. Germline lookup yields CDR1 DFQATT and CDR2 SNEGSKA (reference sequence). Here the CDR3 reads CSAREPPRQGGRGYTI. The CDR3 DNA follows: TGCAGTGCTAGAGAGCCCCCCCGGCAGGGTGGTCGTGGCTACACCATC.

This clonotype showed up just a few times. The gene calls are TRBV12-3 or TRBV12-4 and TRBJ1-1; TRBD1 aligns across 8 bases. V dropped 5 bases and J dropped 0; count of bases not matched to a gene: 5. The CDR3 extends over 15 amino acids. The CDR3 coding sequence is TGTGCCAGCAGTCCCCGGACAGGGATGAACACTGAAGCTTTCTTT. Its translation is CASSPRTGMNTEAFF.

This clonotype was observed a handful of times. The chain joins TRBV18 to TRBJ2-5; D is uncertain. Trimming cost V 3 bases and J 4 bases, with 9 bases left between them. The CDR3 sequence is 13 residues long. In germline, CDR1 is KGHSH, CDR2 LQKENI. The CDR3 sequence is CASSPDGGETQYF. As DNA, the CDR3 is TGTGCCAGCTCACCCGATGGCGGAGAGACCCAGTACTTC. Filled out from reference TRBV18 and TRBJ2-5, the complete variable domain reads NAGVMQNPRHLVRRRGQEARLRCSPMKGHSHVYWYRQLPEEGLKFMVYLQKENIIDESGMPKERFSAEFPKEGPSILRIQQVVRGDSAAYFCASSPDGGETQYFGPGTRLLVL.

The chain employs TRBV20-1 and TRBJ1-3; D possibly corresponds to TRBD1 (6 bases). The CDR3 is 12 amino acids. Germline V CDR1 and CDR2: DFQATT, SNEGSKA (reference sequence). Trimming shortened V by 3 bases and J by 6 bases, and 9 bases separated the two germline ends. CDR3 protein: CSASRGQNTIYF. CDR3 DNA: TGCAGTGCTAGCCGGGGACAAAACACCATATATTTT.

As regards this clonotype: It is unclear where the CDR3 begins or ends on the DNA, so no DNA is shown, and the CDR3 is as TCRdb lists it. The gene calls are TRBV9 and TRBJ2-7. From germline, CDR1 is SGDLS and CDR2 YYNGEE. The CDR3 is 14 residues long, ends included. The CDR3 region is CASSVAGGSYERYF.

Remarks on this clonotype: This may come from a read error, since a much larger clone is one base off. DNA of the CDR3: TGTACCAGCAGGCTCCGGGGGAGCACAGATACGCAGTATTTT. This encodes CTSRLRGSTDTQYF. The chain links TRBV5-4 to TRBJ2-3; D might be TRBD2 (6 bases). Germline values: CDR1 SGHNT, CDR2 YYREEE (reference sequence). The CDR3 covers 14 residues.

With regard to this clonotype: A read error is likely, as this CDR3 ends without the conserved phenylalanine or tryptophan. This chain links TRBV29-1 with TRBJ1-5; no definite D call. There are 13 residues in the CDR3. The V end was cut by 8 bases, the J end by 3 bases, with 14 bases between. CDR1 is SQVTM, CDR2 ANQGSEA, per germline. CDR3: CSTRQDHNQPQHL. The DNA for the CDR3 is TGCAGCACCCGACAAGACCACAATCAGCCCCAGCATTTA.

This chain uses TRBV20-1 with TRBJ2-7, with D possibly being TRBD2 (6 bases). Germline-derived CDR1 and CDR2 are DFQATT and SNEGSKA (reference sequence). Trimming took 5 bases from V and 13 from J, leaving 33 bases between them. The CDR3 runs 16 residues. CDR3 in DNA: TGCAGTGCTTCCCATCCGTATAGCGTAAGGAGGGGCGAGCGTTACTTC. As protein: CSASHPYSVRRGERYF.

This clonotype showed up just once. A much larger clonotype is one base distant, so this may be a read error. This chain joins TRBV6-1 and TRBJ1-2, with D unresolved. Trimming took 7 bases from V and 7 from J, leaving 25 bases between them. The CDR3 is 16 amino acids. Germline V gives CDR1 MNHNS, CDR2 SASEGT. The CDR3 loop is CASIPHPGLSESGYTF. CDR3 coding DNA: TGTGCCAGCATCCCTCACCCTGGGCTTTCCGAGAGTGGCTACACCTTC.

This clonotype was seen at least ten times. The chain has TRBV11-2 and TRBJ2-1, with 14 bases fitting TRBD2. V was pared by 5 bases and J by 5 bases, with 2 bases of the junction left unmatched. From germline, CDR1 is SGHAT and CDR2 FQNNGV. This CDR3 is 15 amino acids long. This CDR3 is CASSPGLAGDNEQFF. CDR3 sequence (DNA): TGTGCCAGCAGCCCGGGACTAGCGGGAGACAATGAGCAGTTCTTC.

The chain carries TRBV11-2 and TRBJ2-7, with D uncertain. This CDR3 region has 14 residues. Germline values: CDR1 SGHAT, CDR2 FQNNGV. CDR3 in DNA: TGTGCTAGCAGCCCCGACTCGACCTCCTACGAGCAGTACGTC. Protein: CASSPDSTSYEQYV.

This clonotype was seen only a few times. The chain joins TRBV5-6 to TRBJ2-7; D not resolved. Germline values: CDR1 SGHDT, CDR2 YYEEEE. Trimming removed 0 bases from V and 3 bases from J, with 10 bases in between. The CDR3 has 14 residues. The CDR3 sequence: CASSLVQSLYEQYF. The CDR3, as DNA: TGTGCCAGCAGCTTGGTTCAGTCTCTCTACGAGCAGTACTTC.

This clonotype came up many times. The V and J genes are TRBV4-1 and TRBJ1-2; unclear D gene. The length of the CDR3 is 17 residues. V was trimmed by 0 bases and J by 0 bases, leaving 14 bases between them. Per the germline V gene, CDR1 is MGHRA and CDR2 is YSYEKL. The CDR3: CASSQEYGRPTNYGYTF. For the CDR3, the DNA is TGCGCCAGCAGCCAAGAATACGGCAGGCCAACTAACTATGGCTACACCTTC.

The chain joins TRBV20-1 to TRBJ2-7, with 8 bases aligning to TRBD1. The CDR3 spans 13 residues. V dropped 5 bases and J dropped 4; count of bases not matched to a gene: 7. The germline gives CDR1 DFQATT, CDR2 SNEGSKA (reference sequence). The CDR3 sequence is CSAGGQGLYEQYF. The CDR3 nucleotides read TGCAGTGCTGGCGGACAGGGTTTATACGAGCAGTACTTC.

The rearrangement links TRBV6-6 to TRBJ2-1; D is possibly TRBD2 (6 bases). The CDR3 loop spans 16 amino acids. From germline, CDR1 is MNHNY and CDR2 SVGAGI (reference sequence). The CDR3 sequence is CSSRDSLNPFYNEQFF. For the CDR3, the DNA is TGTAGCAGCCGGGACTCTCTAAATCCATTCTACAATGAGCAGTTCTTC.

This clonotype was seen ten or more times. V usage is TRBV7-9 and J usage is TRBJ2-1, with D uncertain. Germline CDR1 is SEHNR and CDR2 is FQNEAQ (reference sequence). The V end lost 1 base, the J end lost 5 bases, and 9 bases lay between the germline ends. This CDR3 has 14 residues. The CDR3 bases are TGTGCCAGCAGCTTAGGCCAGTGGGACAATGAGCAGTTCTTC. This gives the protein CASSLGQWDNEQFF.

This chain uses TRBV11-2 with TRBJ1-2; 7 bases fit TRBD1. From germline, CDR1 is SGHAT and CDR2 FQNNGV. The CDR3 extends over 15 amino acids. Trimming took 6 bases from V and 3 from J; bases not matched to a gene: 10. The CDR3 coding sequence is TGTGCCAGCAGTCCCGAATGTACAGGGGACTATGGCTACACCTTC. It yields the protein CASSPECTGDYGYTF.

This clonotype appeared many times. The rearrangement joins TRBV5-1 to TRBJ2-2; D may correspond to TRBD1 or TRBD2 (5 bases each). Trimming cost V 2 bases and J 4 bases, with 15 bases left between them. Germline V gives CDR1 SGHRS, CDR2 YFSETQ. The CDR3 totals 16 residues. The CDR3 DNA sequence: TGCGCCAGCAGCTTCTTAGTACGAGGGGTCACCGGGGAGCTGTTTTTT. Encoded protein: CASSFLVRGVTGELFF. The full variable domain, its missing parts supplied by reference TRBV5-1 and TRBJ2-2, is KAGVTQTPRYLIKTRGQQVTLSCSPISGHRSVSWYQQTPGQGLQFLFEYFSETQRNKGNFPGRFSGRQFSNSRSEMNVSTLELGDSALYLCASSFLVRGVTGELFFGEGSRLTVL.

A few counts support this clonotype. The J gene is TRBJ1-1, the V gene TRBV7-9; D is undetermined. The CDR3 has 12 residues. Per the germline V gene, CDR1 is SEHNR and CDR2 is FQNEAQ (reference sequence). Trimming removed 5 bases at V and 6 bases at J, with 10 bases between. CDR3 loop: CASSPPHPEAFF. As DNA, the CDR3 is TGTGCCAGCAGCCCTCCGCACCCTGAAGCTTTCTTT.

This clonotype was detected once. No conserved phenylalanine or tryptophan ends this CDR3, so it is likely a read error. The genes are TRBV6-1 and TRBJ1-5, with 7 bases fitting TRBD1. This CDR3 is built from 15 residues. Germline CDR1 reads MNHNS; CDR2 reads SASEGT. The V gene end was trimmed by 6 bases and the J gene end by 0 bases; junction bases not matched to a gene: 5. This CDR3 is CASSEDRSSNQPQHS. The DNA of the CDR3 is TGTGCCAGCAGCGAGGACAGGAGTAGCAATCAGCCCCAGCATTCT.

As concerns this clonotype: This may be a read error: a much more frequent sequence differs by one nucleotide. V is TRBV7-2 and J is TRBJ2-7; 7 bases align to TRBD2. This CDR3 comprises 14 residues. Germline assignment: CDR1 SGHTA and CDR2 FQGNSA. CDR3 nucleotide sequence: TGTGACAGCAGCGCCCAGGGCGGGGGCTACGAGCAGTACTTC. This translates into CDSSAQGGGYEQYF.